Described below is a single T cell receptor (beta chain) sequence and its context. What it binds is not known. The junction and the germline gene differ at one end; a read error may be behind it. These data are taken from a study of immune heterogeneity within non-small cell lung tumors. Background on the study: Classification of the tumors gave a few squamous cell carcinomas, roughly eleven non-squamous carcinomas and 1 not otherwise specified. Study results and caveats: Within a patient, dominant CDR3 beta clonotypes were shared across sites, though different locations had unique frequent clones. Different patients shared few of their high-frequency T-cell receptor beta clonotypes.

TCR beta CDR3 regions came from multiplex PCR with 32 forward V and 13 reverse J primers. TCRdb ran MiXCR on the multiplex PCR reads and lists one entry per CDR3 protein. This sample yields some 10,000 distinct CDR3 sequences, of which roughly a quarter are seen a single time; about an eighth belongs to the top ten. As template, the study used bulk tumor genomic DNA at about 550 ng per sample. Biopsy collection occurred during surgery, with several far-apart biopsies per primary tumor. Undergoing curative surgery were patients whose non-small cell lung cancer was untreated and newly diagnosed. Individuals who provided samples were patients with newly diagnosed non-small cell lung cancer who were having surgery with curative intent. The receptor comes from a man in his forties or fifties with non-small cell lung cancer. The sample comprised lung tumor tissue.

The CDR3 sequence is CASRQDDTGELFF. In DNA, the CDR3 is TGTGCCAGCAGACAAGATGACACCGGGGAGCTGTTTTTT. The rearrangement uses TRBV14 and TRBJ2-2, with D hard to call. Germline assignment: CDR1 SGHDN and CDR2 FVKESK. There are 13 residues in the CDR3.